The rows below give T cell receptor beta chains drawn from one sample of a study of siplizumab effects on memory and regulatory T cells. The table came from immunoSEQ multiplex PCR; TCRdb's copy has only in-frame clones and leaves some out. The data hold some 100,000 clones, with approximately 91% observed a single time. Sequenced sample: CD4+ T cells sorted from blood. Source of these receptors: a human donor in good health. Both conserved end residues are part of each CDR3. A D gene is named only where the DNA matches it firmly. For some rows the clone size is stated as once, few or many, or as a class when expanded; others skip it.

size	J	V	D	DNA	CDR3
.	TRBJ1-6	TRBV7-9	.	TGTGCCAGCAACTCCCCAGGCCTAGGGGCGGCGGATTCACCCCTCCACTTT	CASNSPGLGAADSPLHF
.	TRBJ2-7	TRBV28	TRBD2	TGTGCCACCCTCTATAGCGGGGGGGCCCAATACGAGCAGTACTTC	CATLYSGGAQYEQYF
.	TRBJ1-1	TRBV27	.	TGTGCCAGCAGTGGACACACAGGGCGGCCTGAAGCTTTCTTT	CASSGHTGRPEAFF
.	TRBJ2-3	TRBV5-4	TRBD2	TGTGCCAGCAGCGCGAGTCTAGCGGGGGGGTTGACAGATACGCAGTATTTT	CASSASLAGGLTDTQYF
.	TRBJ2-7	TRBV23-1	.	TGCGCCAGCAGAGATCCGGGACACGTTGTTCCCTACGAGCAGTACTTC	CASRDPGHVVPYEQYF
once	TRBJ1-3	TRBV9	TRBD1	TGTGCCAGCAGTTATGCTCCAGGGGGGGATTCTGGAAACACCATATATTTT	CASSYAPGGDSGNTIYF
.	TRBJ2-2	TRBV11-2	TRBD2	TGTGCCAGCAGCACTACTAGCGGGGGGGCTGGCGGGGAGCTGTTTTTT	CASSTTSGGAGGELFF
few	TRBJ1-2	TRBV19	.	TGTGCCAGTAGTTCTCCGGGATTTACAAATATACACTATGGCTACACCTTC	CASSSPGFTNIHYGYTF
.	TRBJ2-3	TRBV28	TRBD1	TGTGCCAGCAGAGGGACAGGGAGCACAGGCACAGATACGCAGTATTTT	CASRGTGSTGTDTQYF
.	TRBJ1-2	TRBV6-5	.	TGTGCCAGCAGCGGGCATCGGAGTGGCTACACCTTC	CASSGHRSGYTF
.	TRBJ2-7	TRBV5-6	.	TGTGCCAGCTGTGAAGGGGGTCGGGACGAGCAGTACTTC	CASCEGGRDEQYF
.	TRBJ1-2	TRBV10-3	.	TGTGCCATCAGTGACGGAGTATCCGGGGAGGATGGCTACACCTTC	CAISDGVSGEDGYTF
.	TRBJ2-1	TRBV11-2	.	TGTGCCAGCAGCTTATCAACAACTGGAGAGCAGTTCTTC	CASSLSTTGEQFF
.	TRBJ2-1	TRBV15	TRBD1	TGTGCCACCAGCAGAGATCTCCCAGGGACAGGGGAAGGCAATGAGCAGTTCTTC	CATSRDLPGTGEGNEQFF
.	TRBJ1-1	TRBV11-2	.	TGTGCCAGCAGTTCCGTGATGAACACTGAAGCTTTCTTT	CASSSVMNTEAFF
.	TRBJ2-5	TRBV7-9	.	TGTGCCAGCAGCTTAGCTTTGGAGACCCAGTACTTC	CASSLALETQYF
.	TRBJ2-2	TRBV5-1	.	TGCGCCAGCAGCGGCGGAGGGGGAGTAACCGGGGAGCTGTTTTTT	CASSGGGGVTGELFF
.	TRBJ2-7	TRBV4-2	TRBD2	TGTGCCAGCAGCCCGGATCCCGGGACTAGCGGGGGGGCAGGTGAGCAGTACTTC	CASSPDPGTSGGAGEQYF
.	TRBJ2-7	TRBV6-1	.	TGTGCCAGCAGTTCCACGGCAGGTAGCTCCTACGAGCAGTACTTC	CASSSTAGSSYEQYF
.	TRBJ2-2	TRBV9	.	TGTGCCAGCAGCTTGAGGGGCCTAAACACCGGGGAGCTGTTTTTT	CASSLRGLNTGELFF
.	TRBJ2-5	TRBV28	TRBD2	TGTGCCAGCAGTTCTCCCGGGGGAGGGGAGACCCAGTACTTC	CASSSPGGGETQYF
.	TRBJ2-5	TRBV28	.	TGTGCCAGCAGTTGGAATTTTGGGTCCCAAGAGACCCAGTACTTC	CASSWNFGSQETQYF
.	TRBJ2-5	TRBV16	.	TGTGCCAGCAGCCAGTCGGCTAGCGCCGTCGAGACCCAGTACTTC	CASSQSASAVETQYF
.	TRBJ2-5	TRBV12-5	.	TGTGCTAGTGGTTTGACCCGACTGACAGAGACCCAGTACTTC	CASGLTRLTETQYF
.	TRBJ2-3	TRBV5-4	TRBD2	TGTGCCAGCAGCGCGGGACTAGGGAGAGGTACGCAGTATTTT	CASSAGLGRGTQYF
once	TRBJ2-7	TRBV30	.	TGTGCCTGGAGTTCGCGGGCCTACGAGCAGTACTTC	CAWSSRAYEQYF
.	TRBJ2-4	TRBV6-4	.	TGTGCCAGCAGTGAACAGGGGGGGGAAGAAAACATTCAGTACTTC	CASSEQGGEENIQYF
once	TRBJ1-6	TRBV5-4	TRBD1	TGTGCCAGCAGCTTGGACAGGGGGGGTTCACCCCTCCACTTT	CASSLDRGGSPLHF
.	TRBJ1-2	TRBV20-1	.	TGCAGTGCTACGCAAGCTGGCTACACCTTC	CSATQAGYTF
.	TRBJ1-2	TRBV19	.	TGTGCCAGTAGTATCGGTGGCAGGGCTAGCGGCTACACCTTC	CASSIGGRASGYTF
.	TRBJ1-1	TRBV7-9	TRBD1	TGTGCCAGCAGCACCACCCAGACAGGGGACACTGAAGCTTTCTTT	CASSTTQTGDTEAFF